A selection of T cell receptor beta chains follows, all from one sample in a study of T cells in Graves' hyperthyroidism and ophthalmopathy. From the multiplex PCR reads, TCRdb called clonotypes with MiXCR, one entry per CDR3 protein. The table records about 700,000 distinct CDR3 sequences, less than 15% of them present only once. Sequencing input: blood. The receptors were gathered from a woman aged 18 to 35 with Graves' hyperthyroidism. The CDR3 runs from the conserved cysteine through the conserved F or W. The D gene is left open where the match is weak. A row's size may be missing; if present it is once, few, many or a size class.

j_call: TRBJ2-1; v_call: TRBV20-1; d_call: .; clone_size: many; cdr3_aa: CSAPRGGPHREQFF; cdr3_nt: TGCAGTGCTCCGAGGGGAGGCCCCCATCGTGAGCAGTTCTTC
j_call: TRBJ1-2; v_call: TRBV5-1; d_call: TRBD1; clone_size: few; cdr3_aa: CASSPGGDRGSYGYTF; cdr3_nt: TGCGCCAGCAGCCCCGGCGGTGACAGGGGATCTTATGGCTACACCTTC
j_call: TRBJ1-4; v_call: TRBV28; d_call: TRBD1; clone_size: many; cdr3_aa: CASSLTGDGEKLFF; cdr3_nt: TGTGCCAGCAGTCTGACAGGGGATGGTGAAAAACTGTTTTTT
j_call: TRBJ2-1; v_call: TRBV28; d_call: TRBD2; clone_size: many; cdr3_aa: CASSTPSGGWFF; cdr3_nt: TGTGCCAGCAGTACCCCTAGCGGAGGTTGGTTCTTC
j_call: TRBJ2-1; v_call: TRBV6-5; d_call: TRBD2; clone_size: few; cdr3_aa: CASSYSGGAGMNEQFF; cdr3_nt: TGTGCCAGCAGTTACTCGGGAGGGGCGGGTATGAATGAGCAGTTCTTC
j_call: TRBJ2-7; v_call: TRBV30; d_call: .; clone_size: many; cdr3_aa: CAWRDSGSHYEQYF; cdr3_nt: TGTGCCTGGAGGGACAGTGGGAGTCACTACGAGCAGTACTTC
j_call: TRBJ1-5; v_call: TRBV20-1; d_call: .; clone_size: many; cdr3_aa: CSARLEGGMSNQPQHF; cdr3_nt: TGCAGTGCTCGTCTGGAGGGGGGGATGAGCAATCAGCCCCAGCATTTT
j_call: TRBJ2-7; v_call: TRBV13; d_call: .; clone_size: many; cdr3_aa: CASSLKKQGSYEQYF; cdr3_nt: TGTGCCAGCAGCTTGAAGAAGCAGGGCTCCTACGAGCAGTACTTC
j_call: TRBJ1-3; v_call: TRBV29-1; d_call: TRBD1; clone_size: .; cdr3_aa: CSVEGTGGNTIYF; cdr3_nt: TGCAGCGTCGAGGGGACAGGCGGAAACACCATATATTTT
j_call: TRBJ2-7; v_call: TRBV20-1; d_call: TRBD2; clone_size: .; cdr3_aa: CSASLVAGPPYEQYF; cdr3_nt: TGCAGTGCTAGTTTGGTAGCGGGACCGCCCTACGAGCAGTACTTC
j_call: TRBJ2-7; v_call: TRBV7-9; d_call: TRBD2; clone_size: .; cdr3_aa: CASSLGGLQTYEQYF; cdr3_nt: TGTGCCAGCAGCTTGGGGGGGTTACAGACCTACGAGCAGTACTTC
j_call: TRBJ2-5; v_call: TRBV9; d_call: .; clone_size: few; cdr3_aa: CASSFGGFSEETQYF; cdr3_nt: TGTGCCAGCAGCTTCGGGGGCTTTTCGGAAGAGACCCAGTACTTC
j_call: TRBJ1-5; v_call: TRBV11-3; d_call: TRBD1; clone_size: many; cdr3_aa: CASSLDLDRGLDQPQHF; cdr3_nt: TGTGCCAGCAGCTTAGACCTGGACAGGGGGCTTGATCAGCCCCAGCATTTT
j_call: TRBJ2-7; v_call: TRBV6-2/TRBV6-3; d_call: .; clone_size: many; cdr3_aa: CASSYSAHEQYF; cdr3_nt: TGTGCCAGCAGTTATTCCGCCCACGAGCAGTACTTC
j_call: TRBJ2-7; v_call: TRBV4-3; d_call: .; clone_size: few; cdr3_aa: CASSQDTLSREQYF; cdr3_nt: TGCGCCAGCAGCCAAGATACCCTTTCGCGCGAGCAGTACTTC
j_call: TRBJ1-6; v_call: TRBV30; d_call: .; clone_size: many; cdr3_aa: CAWSNYGPASSPLHF; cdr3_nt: TGTGCCTGGAGTAATTACGGACCAGCAAGTTCACCCCTCCACTTT
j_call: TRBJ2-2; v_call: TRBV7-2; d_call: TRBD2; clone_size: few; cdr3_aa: CASSLTSGRAGGELFF; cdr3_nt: TGTGCCAGCAGCCTTACTAGCGGGAGGGCCGGCGGGGAGCTGTTTTTT
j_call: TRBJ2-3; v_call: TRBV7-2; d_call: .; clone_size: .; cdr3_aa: CASSLVFEDTQYF; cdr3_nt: TGTGCCAGCAGCTTAGTCTTCGAGGATACGCAGTATTTT
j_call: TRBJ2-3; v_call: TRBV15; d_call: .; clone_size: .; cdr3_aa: CATSLGANTQYF; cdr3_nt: TGTGCCACCAGCTTGGGGGCAAATACGCAGTATTTT
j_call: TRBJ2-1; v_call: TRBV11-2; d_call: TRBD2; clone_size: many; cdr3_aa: CASSTRGTSGSREQFF; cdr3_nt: TGTGCCAGCAGCACGAGAGGGACTAGCGGGAGTCGTGAGCAGTTCTTC
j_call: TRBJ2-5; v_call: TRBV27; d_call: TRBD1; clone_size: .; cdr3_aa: CASSSLATTGAGETQYF; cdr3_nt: TGTGCCAGCAGTTCCTTGGCTACGACAGGGGCAGGAGAGACCCAGTACTTC
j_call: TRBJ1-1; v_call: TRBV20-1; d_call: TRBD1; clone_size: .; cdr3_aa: CSASTGSTEAFF; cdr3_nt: TGCAGTGCGTCGACAGGGAGCACTGAAGCTTTCTTT
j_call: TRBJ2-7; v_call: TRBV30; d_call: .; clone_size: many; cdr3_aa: CAWKEDNPYEQYF; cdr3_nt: TGTGCCTGGAAGGAGGACAACCCCTACGAGCAGTACTTC
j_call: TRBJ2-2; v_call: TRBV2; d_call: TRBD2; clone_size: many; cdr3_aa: CASRKREENTGELFF; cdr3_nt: TGTGCCAGCAGGAAGCGGGAAGAGAACACCGGGGAGCTGTTTTTT
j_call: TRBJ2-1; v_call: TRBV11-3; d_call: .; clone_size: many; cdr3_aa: CASSLLSFVQRDNEQFF; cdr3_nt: TGTGCCAGCAGCTTACTGTCATTTGTTCAGAGGGACAATGAGCAGTTCTTC
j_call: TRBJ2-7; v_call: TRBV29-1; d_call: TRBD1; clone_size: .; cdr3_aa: CSVEDRTGSEQYF; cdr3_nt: TGCAGCGTTGAAGATCGGACAGGGTCGGAGCAGTACTTC
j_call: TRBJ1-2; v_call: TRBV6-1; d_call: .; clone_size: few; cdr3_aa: CASLGGTGFGNYGYTF; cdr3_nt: TGTGCCTCCCTAGGGGGAACAGGTTTTGGCAACTATGGCTACACCTTC
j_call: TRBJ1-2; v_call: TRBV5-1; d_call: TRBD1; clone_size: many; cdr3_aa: CASTQDRSGYTF; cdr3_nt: TGCGCCAGCACCCAGGACAGGAGTGGCTACACCTTC
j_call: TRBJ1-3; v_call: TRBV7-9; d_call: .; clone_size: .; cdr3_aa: CASSFPSTSTIYF; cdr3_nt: TGTGCCAGCAGCTTCCCATCCACCAGCACCATATATTTT
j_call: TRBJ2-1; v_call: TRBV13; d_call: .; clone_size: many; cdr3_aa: CASSWISFGDEQFF; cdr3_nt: TGTGCCAGCAGCTGGATCTCCTTCGGCGATGAGCAGTTCTTC
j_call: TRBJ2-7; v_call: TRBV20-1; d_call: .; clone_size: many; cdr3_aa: CSASRRGHHYEQYF; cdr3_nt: TGCAGTGCTAGTCGGCGGGGCCACCACTACGAGCAGTACTTC
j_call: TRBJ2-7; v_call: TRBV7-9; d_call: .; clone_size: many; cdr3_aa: CASSRYGSPEQYF; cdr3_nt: TGTGCCAGCAGCCGCTACGGGAGCCCCGAGCAGTACTTC
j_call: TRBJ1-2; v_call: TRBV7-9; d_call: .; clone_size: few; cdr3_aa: CASSLGDLGGYTF; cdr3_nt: TGTGCCAGCAGCTTAGGAGACCTCGGGGGCTACACCTTC
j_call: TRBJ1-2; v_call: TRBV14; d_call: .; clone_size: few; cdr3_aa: CASSQEDSYLGIDGYTF; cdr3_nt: TGTGCCAGCAGCCAAGAAGACAGCTATTTGGGGATCGACGGCTACACCTTC
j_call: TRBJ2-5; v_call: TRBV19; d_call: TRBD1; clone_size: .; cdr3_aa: CASSMGTGNALWETQYF; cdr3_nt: TGTGCCAGTAGTATGGGGACAGGGAATGCCCTTTGGGAGACCCAGTACTTC
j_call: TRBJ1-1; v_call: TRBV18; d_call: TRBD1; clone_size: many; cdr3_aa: CASSPYRGEDTEAFF; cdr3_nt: TGTGCCAGCTCACCTTACAGGGGGGAGGACACTGAAGCTTTCTTT
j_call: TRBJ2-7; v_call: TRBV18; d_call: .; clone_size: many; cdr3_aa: CASSPLEGYEQYF; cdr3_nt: TGTGCCAGCTCACCATTAGAGGGTTACGAGCAGTACTTC
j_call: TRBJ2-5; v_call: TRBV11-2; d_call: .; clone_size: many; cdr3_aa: CASSLSQLETQYF; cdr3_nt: TGTGCCAGCAGCTTATCACAGCTAGAGACCCAGTACTTC
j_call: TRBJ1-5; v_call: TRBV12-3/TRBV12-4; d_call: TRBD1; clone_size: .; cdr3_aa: CASSLSQGANQPQHF; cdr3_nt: TGTGCCAGCAGTTTAAGTCAGGGGGCTAATCAGCCCCAGCATTTT
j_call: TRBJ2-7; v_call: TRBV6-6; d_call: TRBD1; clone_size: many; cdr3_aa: CASSYLTTGANSYEQYF; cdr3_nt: TGTGCCAGCAGTTACCTAACGACAGGGGCCAACTCCTACGAGCAGTACTTC
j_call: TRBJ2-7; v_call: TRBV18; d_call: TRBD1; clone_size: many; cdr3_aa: CASSRTGVLYEQYF; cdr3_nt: TGTGCCAGCTCCCGGACAGGGGTGTTATACGAGCAGTACTTC
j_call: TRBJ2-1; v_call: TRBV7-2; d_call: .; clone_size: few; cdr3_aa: CASSLVGAGFDLGEQFF; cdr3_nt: TGTGCCAGCAGCTTAGTAGGGGCGGGATTCGATTTAGGTGAGCAGTTCTTC